Detailed here is one T cell receptor (beta chain). TCRdb independently ran MiXCR on the 5' RACE reads; one entry per CDR3 protein. The table lists some 490,000 distinct CDR3 sequences, about 20% of them singletons. This sample is part of a study of T-cell memory formation after mild COVID-19. CDR1 is SGHTA, CDR2 FQGNSA, per germline. The CDR3 contains 14 residues. V dropped 2 bases and J dropped 3 bases, with 7 bases sitting between them. The material sequenced was PBMCs or a T cell subset sorted from them (not recorded which). V and J are TRBV7-2 and TRBJ1-4; D ambiguous. The clonotype was recovered from an adult woman who had mild COVID-19 (a few samples of this study predate the infection). Cell type and time point are not known. The CDR3 sequence is CASSLSRANEKLFF. CDR3 coding DNA: TGTGCCAGCAGCTTAAGTCGGGCTAATGAAAAACTGTTTTTT.